This T cell receptor beta chain was sequenced for a study of blood T cells in healthy people across ages. In the study overall: The capture of about one barcoded beta molecule per two T cells was achieved by template switching.

Germline values: CDR1 DFQATT, CDR2 SNEGSKA (reference sequence). The V and J ends lost 6 bases and 1 base respectively, with 12 bases between them. This CDR3 spans 13 amino acids. The people who gave samples were healthy Caucasians from Russia, aged roughly 6 to 100. With each sample, at least 5 micrograms of total RNA were extracted. With a J-beta primer mix and a sample-barcoded 5' primer, a second PCR ran roughly 6 to 11 cycles. Every cDNA molecule carried a tag from a template-switch adaptor bearing 12 random nucleotides. TCRdb fed the 5' RACE reads into MiXCR, producing one record per CDR3 protein. The repertoire holds 1.8 million or so distinct CDR3 sequences, with approximately 39% as singletons. The table lists this clonotype with a few counts.

The chain joins TRBV20-1 to TRBJ1-1; D uncertain. The receptor's source is a human donor in good health. The sequenced sample consisted of blood. The CDR3 nucleotides are TGCAGTGCGCCGCAACACCCGAACACTGAAGCTTTCTTT. Translated: CSAPQHPNTEAFF.